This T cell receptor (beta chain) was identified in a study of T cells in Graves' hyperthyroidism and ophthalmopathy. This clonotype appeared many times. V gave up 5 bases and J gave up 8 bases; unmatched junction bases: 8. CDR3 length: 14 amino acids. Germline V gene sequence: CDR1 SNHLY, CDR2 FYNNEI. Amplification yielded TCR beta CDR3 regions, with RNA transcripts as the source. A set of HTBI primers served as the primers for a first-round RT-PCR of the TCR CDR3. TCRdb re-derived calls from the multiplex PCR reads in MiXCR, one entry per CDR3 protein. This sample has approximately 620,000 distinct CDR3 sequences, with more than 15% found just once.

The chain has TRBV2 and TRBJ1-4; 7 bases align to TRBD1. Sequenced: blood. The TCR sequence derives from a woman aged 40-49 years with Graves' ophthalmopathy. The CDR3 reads CASSPGTEGEKLFF. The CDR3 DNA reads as TGTGCCAGCAGTCCCGGGACAGAAGGCGAAAAACTGTTTTTT.